This note documents a single T cell receptor (beta chain) sequence. It lacks a known antigen. Base-call qualities are not available, and no considerably larger clone is one nucleotide away. The sample holds other DNA sequences that translate to the same CDR3. CDR1 is given as GTSNPN and CDR2 as SVGIG, both from the germline V gene (reference sequence). V gives up 0 bases and J gives up 2 bases, and the segment between their germline ends measures 5 bases. Inclusive of the bounding cysteine and phenylalanine, the CDR3 is 13 residues long. Solely the CDR3 DNA is kept, with 39 bases framed from the first base. This specimen's treatment or condition label, interpreted: oral pan-JAK inhibitor, 5-10 mg twice daily. Peripheral blood and lesional scalp punch biopsies were obtained from patients with alopecia areata. After PBMCs were isolated by density centrifugation and stained for CD3, CD4 and CD8, a FACSAria was used to sort CD4+ and CD8+ T cells.

The source of the sample is a study of CD8+ T cells in alopecia areata listed by TCRdb under 2018. As for the study more broadly: The treated patients took part in an open-label pilot trial in which moderate-to-severe alopecia areata was treated with oral tofacitinib at 5 to 10 mg twice daily. Tofacitinib was given for 6 to 18 months, followed by 6 months of follow-up off drug to assess delayed response and recurrence. Disease severity in treated patients was measured with the SALT score, which quantifies the percentage of affected scalp surface area. To study T cell clonal expansion in alopecia areata, the researchers applied high-throughput TCRbeta sequencing to both the C3H/HeJ mouse model and human patients. In humans, TCRbeta sequencing was performed on scalp tissue and on sorted CD4+ and CD8+ peripheral blood T cells from healthy controls and from patients with patchy or totalis/universalis alopecia areata. Scalp clonality was compared across normal scalp (n=4), patchy alopecia areata scalp (n=8), and alopecia totalis/universalis scalp (n=8). Biopsies were taken from tofacitinib-treated patients at baseline and at 4 and 24 weeks of treatment, and a later scalp biopsy was taken in several of the tofacitinib-treated patients. RNA was obtained with the PAXgene miRNA kit for fixed scalp, the miRNeasy kit for PBMCs, and the RNeasy kit for mouse skin. immunoSEQ multiplex PCR using 35 Vbeta forward primers and 13 Jbeta reverse primers was used to amplify TCRbeta CDR3 regions. Broad study findings and their caveats: Lesional scalp, especially in alopecia totalis/universalis, showed higher clonality and more expanded CD8+ clones than normal scalp, suggesting antigenic drive. With tofacitinib, both scalp clonality and the number of expanded CD8+ clones among the top 100 scalp clones went down significantly. Scalp TCR repertoire analysis is complicated because resident alphabeta T cells in normal human skin are also sequenced, whereas mouse skin is dominated by gammadelta T cells. During tofacitinib treatment, many expanded lesional clones remained in scalp and blood, and this persistence may partly explain relapse after treatment is stopped. Because the treated cohort was small and had just a single nonresponder, larger studies are needed to establish links between baseline CD8+ expansion and response. Shared TCR sequences between patients were less evident than in mice, which may be partly attributable to HLA diversity in the patient population.

Library creation used the immunoSEQ multiplex PCR assay. RNA was extracted from all samples and reverse transcribed into cDNA, which served as template for TCR sequencing. SuperScript III was used for first-strand cDNA synthesis, primed with a 2:1 mix of oligo-dT and random hexamers. A synthetic immune receptor repertoire was used to gauge amplification bias, and whatever bias remained was removed computationally. Concerning the study's data processing: Raw reads were preprocessed for error removal, and CDR3 was defined according to IMGT conventions as running from the conserved cysteine to phenylalanine. Clonality was computed as 1 minus the Shannon entropy, with the entropy normalized by log2 of the number of productive unique TCRs. Whether each scalp clone was CD4 or CD8 was inferred by checking scalp TCRbeta sequences against the CD4 and CD8 repertoires from sorted blood. TCRdb mirrors the immuneACCESS table, restricted to in-frame sequences. Some clones are absent from its copies; in checked studies, under half trace to an unresolved V gene, and the reason for the others is unknown. V and J calls plus clone size are reproduced from that table; the DNA served to infer D and trimming. This sample holds some 190,000 clones; 51% were observed only once. Over 9% of the sample goes to the ten largest clones.

Recombination connected TRBV30 to TRBJ1-5; a confident D gene designation cannot be given. This receptor was obtained from a human donor with alopecia areata. The sample was CD8+ T cells sorted from blood, taken at approximately week 52, from a patient treated with tofacitinib. In nucleotides, the sequence is TGTGCCTGGAGTGTGCAGGGCAATCAGCCCCAGCATTTT. Translated, this gives CAWSVQGNQPQHF.